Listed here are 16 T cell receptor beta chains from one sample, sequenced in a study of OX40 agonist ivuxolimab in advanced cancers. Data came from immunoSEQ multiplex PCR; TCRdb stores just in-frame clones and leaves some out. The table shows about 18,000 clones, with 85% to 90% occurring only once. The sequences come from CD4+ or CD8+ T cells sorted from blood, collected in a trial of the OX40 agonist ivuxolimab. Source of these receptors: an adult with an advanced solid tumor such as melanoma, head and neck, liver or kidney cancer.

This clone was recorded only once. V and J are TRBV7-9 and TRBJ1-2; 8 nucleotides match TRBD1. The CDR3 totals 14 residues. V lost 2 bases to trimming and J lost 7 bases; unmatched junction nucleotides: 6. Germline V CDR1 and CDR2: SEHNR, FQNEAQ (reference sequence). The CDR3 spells CASSLITGGTGYTF. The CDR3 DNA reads TGTGCCAGCAGCTTAATAACAGGGGGAACTGGCTACACCTTC.

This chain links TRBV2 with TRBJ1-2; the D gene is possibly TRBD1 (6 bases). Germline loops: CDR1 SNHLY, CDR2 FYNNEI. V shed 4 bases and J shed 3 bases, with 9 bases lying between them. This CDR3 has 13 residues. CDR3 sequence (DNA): TGTGCCAGCAGTGGGGACAACCACTATGGCTACACCTTC. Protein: CASSGDNHYGYTF.

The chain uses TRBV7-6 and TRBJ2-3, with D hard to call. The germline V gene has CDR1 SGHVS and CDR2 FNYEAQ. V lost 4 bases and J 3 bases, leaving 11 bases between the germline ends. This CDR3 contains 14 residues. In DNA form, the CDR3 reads TGTGCCAGCAGCTACTCGGAGAGAACAGATACGCAGTATTTT. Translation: CASSYSERTDTQYF. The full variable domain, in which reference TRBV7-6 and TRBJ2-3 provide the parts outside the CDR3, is GAGVSQSPRYKVTKRGQDVALRCDPISGHVSLYWYRQALGQGPEFLTYFNYEAQQDKSGLPNDRFSAERPEGSISTLTIQRTEQRDSAMYRCASSYSERTDTQYFGPGTRLTVL.

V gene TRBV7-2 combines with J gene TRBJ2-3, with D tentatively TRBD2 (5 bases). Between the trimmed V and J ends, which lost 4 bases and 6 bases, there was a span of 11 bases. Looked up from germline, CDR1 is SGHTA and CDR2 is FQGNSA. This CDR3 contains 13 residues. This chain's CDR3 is CASSSWRSDTQYF. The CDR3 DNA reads TGTGCCAGCAGCTCTTGGAGGTCGGATACGCAGTATTTT.

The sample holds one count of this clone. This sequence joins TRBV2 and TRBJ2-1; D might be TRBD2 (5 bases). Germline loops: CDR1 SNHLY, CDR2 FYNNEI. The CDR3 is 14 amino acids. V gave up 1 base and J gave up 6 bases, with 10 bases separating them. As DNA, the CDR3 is TGTGCCAGCAGTGAAGGGCCCGGGATCAATGAGCAGTTCTTC. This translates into CASSEGPGINEQFF.

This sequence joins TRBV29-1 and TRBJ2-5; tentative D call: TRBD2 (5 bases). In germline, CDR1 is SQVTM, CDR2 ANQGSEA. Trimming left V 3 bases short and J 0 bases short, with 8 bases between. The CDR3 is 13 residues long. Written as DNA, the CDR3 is TGCAGCGTTGAGCGACTAAACCAAGAGACCCAGTACTTC. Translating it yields CSVERLNQETQYF.

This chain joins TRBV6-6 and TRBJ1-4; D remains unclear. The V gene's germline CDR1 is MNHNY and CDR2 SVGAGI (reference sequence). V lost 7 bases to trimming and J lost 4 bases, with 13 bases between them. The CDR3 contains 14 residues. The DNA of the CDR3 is TGTGCCAGCAATAAACGGTCGGATAATGAAAAACTGTTTTTT. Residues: CASNKRSDNEKLFF.

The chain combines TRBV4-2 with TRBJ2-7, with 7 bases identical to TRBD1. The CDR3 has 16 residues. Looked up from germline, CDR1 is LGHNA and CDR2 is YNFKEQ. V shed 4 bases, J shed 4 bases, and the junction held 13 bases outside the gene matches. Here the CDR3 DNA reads TGTGCCAGCAGCCCCCAGGGGGTGGGTCCAGAATACGAGCAGTACTTC. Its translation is CASSPQGVGPEYEQYF.

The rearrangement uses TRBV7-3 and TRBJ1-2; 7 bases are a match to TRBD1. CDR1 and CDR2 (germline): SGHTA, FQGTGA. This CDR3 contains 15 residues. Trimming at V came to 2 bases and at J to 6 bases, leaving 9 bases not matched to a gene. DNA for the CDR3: TGTGCCAGCAGCTTAGCTCCCGGGACAGCAGATGGCTACACCTTC. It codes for CASSLAPGTADGYTF.

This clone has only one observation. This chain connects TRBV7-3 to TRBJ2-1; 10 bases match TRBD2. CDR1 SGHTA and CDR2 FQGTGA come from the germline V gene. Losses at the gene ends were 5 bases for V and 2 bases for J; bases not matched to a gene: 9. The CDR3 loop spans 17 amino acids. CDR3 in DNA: TGTGCCAGCAGCCCTTATTTAGCGGGAGGTCCCTACAATGAGCAGTTCTTC. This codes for CASSPYLAGGPYNEQFF.

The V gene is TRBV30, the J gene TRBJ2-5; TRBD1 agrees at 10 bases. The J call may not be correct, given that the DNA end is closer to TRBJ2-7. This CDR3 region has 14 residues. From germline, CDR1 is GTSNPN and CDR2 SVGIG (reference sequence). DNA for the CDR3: TGTGCCTGGAGCCTCGGGACAGGGGACTACGAGCAGTACTTC. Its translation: CAWSLGTGDYEQYF.

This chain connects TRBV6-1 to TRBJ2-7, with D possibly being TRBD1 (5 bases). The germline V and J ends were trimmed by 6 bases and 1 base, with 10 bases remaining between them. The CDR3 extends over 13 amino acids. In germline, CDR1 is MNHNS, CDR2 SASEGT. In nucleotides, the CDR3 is TGTGCCAGCAGCTTGACAGATTCCTACGAGCAGTACTTC. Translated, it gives CASSLTDSYEQYF.

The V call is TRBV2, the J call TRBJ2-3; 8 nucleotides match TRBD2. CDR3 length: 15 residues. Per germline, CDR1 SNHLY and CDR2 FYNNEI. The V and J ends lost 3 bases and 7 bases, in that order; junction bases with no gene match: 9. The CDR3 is CASSEGRGGPNTQYF. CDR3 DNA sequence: TGTGCCAGCAGTGAGGGACGGGGGGGCCCAAATACGCAGTATTTT.

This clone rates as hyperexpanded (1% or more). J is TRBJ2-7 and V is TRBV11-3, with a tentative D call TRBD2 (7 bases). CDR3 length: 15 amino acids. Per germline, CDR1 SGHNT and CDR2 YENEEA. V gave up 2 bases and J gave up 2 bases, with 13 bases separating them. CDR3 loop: CASSLRGARAYEQYF. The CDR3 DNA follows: TGTGCCAGCAGCTTACGGGGGGCCAGGGCCTACGAGCAGTACTTC. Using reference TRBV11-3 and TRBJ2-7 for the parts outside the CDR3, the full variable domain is EAGVVQSPRYKIIEKKQPVAFWCNPISGHNTLYWYLQNLGQGPELLIRYENEEAVDDSQLPKDRFSAERLKGVDSTLKIQPAELGDSAVYLCASSLRGARAYEQYFGPGTRLTVT.

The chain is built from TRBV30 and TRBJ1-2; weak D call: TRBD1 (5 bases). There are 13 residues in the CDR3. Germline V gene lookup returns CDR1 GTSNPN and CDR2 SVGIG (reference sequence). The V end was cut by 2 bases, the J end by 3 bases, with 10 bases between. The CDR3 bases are TGTGCCTGGAGTCACGGGGGGGACTATGGCTACACCTTC. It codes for CAWSHGGDYGYTF.

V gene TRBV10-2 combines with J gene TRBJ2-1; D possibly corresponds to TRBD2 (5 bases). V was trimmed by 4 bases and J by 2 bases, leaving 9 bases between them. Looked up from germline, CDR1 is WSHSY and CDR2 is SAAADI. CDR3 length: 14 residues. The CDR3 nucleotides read TGCGCCAGCAGTGCGGGGAACCCCTACAATGAGCAGTTCTTC. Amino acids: CASSAGNPYNEQFF.